Listed below are T cell receptor beta chains from one sample, sequenced in a study of CD8+ T cells in alopecia areata. TCRdb keeps only in-frame clones here, not all; method: immunoSEQ multiplex PCR. The sample has 200,000 to 250,000 clones; 30% to 40% are singletons. The input for sequencing was CD4+ T cells sorted from blood, taken around week 34, from a patient treated with tofacitinib. These receptors originate from a human donor with alopecia areata. CDR3s include the opening cysteine and the closing phenylalanine or tryptophan. The order of the fields is J gene, clone size, V gene, D gene, CDR3 protein, CDR3 DNA. The D gene is left open where the match is weak. Clone size, where shown, is once, few, many, or a class for clones that have expanded.

j_gene: TRBJ2-2; abundance: NA; v_gene: TRBV19; d_gene: NA; CDR3aa: CASRNYQNTGELFF; CDR3nt: TGTGCCAGTAGAAACTATCAGAACACCGGGGAGCTGTTTTTT
j_gene: TRBJ2-3; abundance: NA; v_gene: TRBV2; d_gene: NA; CDR3aa: CASSSRDWSSTDTQYF; CDR3nt: TGTGCCAGCAGTTCCCGGGACTGGAGCTCCACAGATACGCAGTATTTT
j_gene: TRBJ2-1; abundance: NA; v_gene: TRBV30; d_gene: NA; CDR3aa: CAWSVLGGQPYNEQFF; CDR3nt: TGTGCCTGGAGTGTACTAGGTGGGCAGCCCTACAATGAGCAGTTCTTC
j_gene: TRBJ2-3; abundance: NA; v_gene: TRBV9; d_gene: NA; CDR3aa: CASSAPRVSRAGDTQYF; CDR3nt: TGTGCCAGCAGCGCTCCCCGGGTTAGCCGGGCGGGAGATACGCAGTATTTT
j_gene: TRBJ2-5; abundance: NA; v_gene: TRBV7-3; d_gene: TRBD1; CDR3aa: CASSLTRDRQETQYF; CDR3nt: TGTGCCAGCAGCTTAACGAGGGACAGGCAAGAGACCCAGTACTTC
j_gene: TRBJ2-7; abundance: few; v_gene: TRBV18; d_gene: TRBD2; CDR3aa: CASSRSGSIGYEQYF; CDR3nt: TGTGCCAGCTCTCGCAGCGGGAGCATCGGTTACGAGCAGTACTTC
j_gene: TRBJ2-1; abundance: few; v_gene: TRBV4-1; d_gene: TRBD2; CDR3aa: CASSPTSGGTNEQFF; CDR3nt: TGCGCCAGCAGCCCTACTAGCGGGGGCACCAATGAGCAGTTCTTC
j_gene: TRBJ2-1; abundance: few; v_gene: TRBV7-3; d_gene: TRBD2; CDR3aa: CASSPSGRAVNEQFF; CDR3nt: TGTGCCAGCAGCCCAAGCGGGAGGGCCGTCAATGAGCAGTTCTTC
j_gene: TRBJ2-7; abundance: NA; v_gene: TRBV30; d_gene: TRBD2; CDR3aa: CAWRSGTSRLGEQYF; CDR3nt: TGTGCCTGGAGGTCCGGGACTAGCCGTCTGGGCGAGCAGTACTTC
j_gene: TRBJ2-2; abundance: few; v_gene: TRBV27; d_gene: TRBD2; CDR3aa: CASSPSGRTPTELFF; CDR3nt: TGTGCCAGCAGTCCTAGCGGGAGGACACCTACGGAGCTGTTTTTT
j_gene: TRBJ1-2; abundance: NA; v_gene: TRBV29-1; d_gene: NA; CDR3aa: CSVIPGTGNYGYTF; CDR3nt: TGCAGCGTGATTCCTGGGACTGGGAACTATGGCTACACCTTC
j_gene: TRBJ2-7; abundance: NA; v_gene: TRBV29-1; d_gene: NA; CDR3aa: CSVEEFYKQYF; CDR3nt: TGCAGCGTTGAAGAATTTTATAAGCAGTACTTC
j_gene: TRBJ2-3; abundance: once; v_gene: TRBV7-6; d_gene: NA; CDR3aa: CASSSGRVGTDTQYF; CDR3nt: TGTGCCAGCAGCTCAGGGAGAGTGGGCACAGATACGCAGTATTTT
j_gene: TRBJ1-3; abundance: NA; v_gene: TRBV28; d_gene: NA; CDR3aa: CASCGAGSGNTIYF; CDR3nt: TGTGCCAGCTGCGGGGCAGGGTCTGGAAACACCATATATTTT
j_gene: TRBJ2-1; abundance: few; v_gene: TRBV23-1; d_gene: TRBD2; CDR3aa: CASSQRGTSGSTNEQFF; CDR3nt: TGCGCCAGCAGTCAACGGGGAACTAGCGGGAGTACCAATGAGCAGTTCTTC
j_gene: TRBJ2-1; abundance: few; v_gene: TRBV7-2; d_gene: NA; CDR3aa: CASSHVNNEQFF; CDR3nt: TGTGCCAGCAGCCACGTTAACAATGAGCAGTTCTTC
j_gene: TRBJ1-1; abundance: few; v_gene: TRBV4-1; d_gene: NA; CDR3aa: CASSPQWGTLGYTEAFF; CDR3nt: TGCGCCAGCAGCCCCCAATGGGGGACTCTGGGATACACTGAAGCTTTCTTT
j_gene: TRBJ2-2; abundance: NA; v_gene: TRBV5-1; d_gene: NA; CDR3aa: CASSINRNTGELFF; CDR3nt: TGCGCCAGCAGCATCAACAGGAACACCGGGGAGCTGTTTTTT
j_gene: TRBJ2-5; abundance: NA; v_gene: TRBV10-3; d_gene: NA; CDR3aa: CAISDPRTAQETQYF; CDR3nt: TGTGCCATCAGTGATCCGCGAACAGCCCAAGAGACCCAGTACTTC
j_gene: TRBJ1-2; abundance: NA; v_gene: TRBV2; d_gene: NA; CDR3aa: CASSVAGYGYTF; CDR3nt: TGTGCCAGCAGTGTAGCTGGCTATGGCTACACCTTC
j_gene: TRBJ2-7; abundance: NA; v_gene: TRBV19; d_gene: NA; CDR3aa: CASSTGLIKNEQYF; CDR3nt: TGTGCCAGTAGTACAGGGCTCATAAAGAACGAGCAGTACTTC
j_gene: TRBJ2-1; abundance: few; v_gene: TRBV30; d_gene: NA; CDR3aa: CAWSVAGTGRSYNEQFF; CDR3nt: TGTGCCTGGAGTGTAGCAGGGACCGGTAGGTCCTACAATGAGCAGTTCTTC
j_gene: TRBJ1-4; abundance: NA; v_gene: TRBV2; d_gene: NA; CDR3aa: CASATTVTNEKLFF; CDR3nt: TGTGCCAGCGCAACGACAGTAACTAATGAAAAACTGTTTTTT
j_gene: TRBJ2-7; abundance: NA; v_gene: TRBV30; d_gene: NA; CDR3aa: CAWRKISPTTYEQYF; CDR3nt: TGTGCCTGGAGAAAAATCTCCCCTACAACCTACGAGCAGTACTTC